These 32 T cell receptor beta chains came from one sample sequenced in a study of vaccination effects on CD4 cells after COVID-19. No antigen has been assigned to these receptors. Antigen-specific CD4+ T cells expanded by the ViraFEST assay with viral peptide pools were then sequenced. Upon completion of about eleven days in culture, CD4+ T cells were isolated. Infection dated between March and December 2020, before the Alpha, Beta and Delta variants reached the United States. Profiled with immunoSEQ multiplex PCR; TCRdb holds only in-frame clones, not every one. The table has tens of thousands of clones, around three quarters seen once. This specimen was CD4+ T cells from PBMCs cultured with HIV peptides, taken before COVID-19 vaccination. Subset here: HIV-1 Nef peptide pool negative control/reference culture. All receptors derive from a human donor who had a prior SARS-CoV-2 infection.

The chain carries TRBV9 and TRBJ1-2; no clear D gene. The germline V gene has CDR1 SGDLS and CDR2 YYNGEE. V lost 4 bases and J 5 bases, leaving 12 bases between the germline ends. CDR3 length: 13 amino acids. CDR3 amino acids: CASSKDGTYGYTF. The CDR3 DNA is TGTGCCAGCAGCAAAGACGGAACATATGGCTACACCTTC.

V gene TRBV6-1 combines with J gene TRBJ2-3, with D possibly being TRBD1 or TRBD2 (6 bases each). The length of the CDR3 is 16 residues. Germline V gene sequence: CDR1 MNHNS, CDR2 SASEGT. V was shortened by 0 bases and J by 4 bases, with 14 bases between the two germline ends. Written as DNA, the CDR3 is TGTGCCAGCAGTGAAGCGAGGGGGACTCCCGCAGATACGCAGTATTTT. It specifies CASSEARGTPADTQYF.

There are a few counts of this clone. The rearrangement uses TRBV4-3 and TRBJ2-2; weak D call: TRBD2 (6 bases). The CDR3 has 15 residues. V lost 0 bases and J lost 7, with 12 bases in between. Germline CDR1 and CDR2: LGHNA and YSLEER. The CDR3 reads CASSQDGGVGGELFF. In nucleotides, the CDR3 is TGCGCCAGCAGCCAAGATGGAGGGGTCGGCGGGGAGCTGTTTTTT.

The chain carries TRBV7-2 and TRBJ1-4, with D possibly matching TRBD1 (6 bases). V lost 3 bases and J lost 0, with 20 bases in between. Germline CDR1 and CDR2: SGHTA and FQGNSA. The CDR3 sequence is 19 residues long. The CDR3 spells CASSLGGWTEKPTNEKLFF. CDR3 bases: TGTGCCAGCAGCTTGGGTGGGTGGACAGAGAAGCCAACTAATGAAAAACTGTTTTTT.

The V gene is TRBV19, the J gene TRBJ2-6; TRBD1 matches 8 bases. Per the germline V gene, CDR1 is LNHDA and CDR2 is SQIVND (reference sequence). This CDR3 is 17 amino acids long. V gave up 3 bases and J gave up 0 bases; unmatched junction bases: 4. The CDR3 loop is CASSIRGQTSGANVLTF. The CDR3 nucleotides are TGTGCCAGTAGTATCAGGGGGCAAACCTCTGGGGCCAACGTCCTGACTTTC.

CDR3 sequence reads: CASRPDVAYEQFF. DNA for the CDR3: TGTGCAAGTCGCCCGGACGTAGCCTATGAGCAGTTCTTC. This sequence joins TRBV12-2 and TRBJ2-1. TRBV12-2 is a known pseudogene. The CDR3 has 13 residues.

The gene calls are TRBV7-3 and TRBJ2-2, with TRBD2 matching over 7 bases. The J segment lost 3 bases and the V segment lost 2 bases, leaving 3 bases of the junction unmatched. The germline gives CDR1 SGHTA, CDR2 FQGTGA. The CDR3 extends over 15 amino acids. CDR3 residues: CASSLSGGHTGELFF. CDR3 in DNA: TGTGCCAGCAGCTTATCGGGGGGACACACCGGGGAGCTGTTTTTT. Full variable domain (rest looked up from reference TRBV7-3 and TRBJ2-2): GAGVSQTPSNKVTEKGKYVELRCDPISGHTALYWYRQSLGQGPEFLIYFQGTGAADDSGLPNDRFFAVRPEGSVSTLKIQRTERGDSAVYLCASSLSGGHTGELFFGEGSRLTVL.

CDR3 residues: CASSLVPLRGAANEKLFF. Here the CDR3 DNA reads TGCGCCAGCAGCTTGGTCCCGCTTCGGGGAGCAGCTAATGAAAAACTGTTTTTT. The chain uses TRBV5-1 and TRBJ1-4, with D unclear. Trimming cost V 0 bases and J 3 bases, with 18 bases left between them. This CDR3 contains 18 residues. Per germline, CDR1 SGHRS and CDR2 YFSETQ.

The J gene is TRBJ2-5, the V gene TRBV25-1; D is uncertain. Germline V gene sequence: CDR1 MGHDK, CDR2 SYGVNS. This CDR3 is 13 amino acids long. Trimming stripped 4 bases from V and 3 bases from J, with 9 bases between. The CDR3 region is CASSGPYEETQYF. The CDR3 bases are TGTGCCAGCAGTGGTCCTTACGAAGAGACCCAGTACTTC.

This rearrangement joins TRBV2 to TRBJ1-4, with D possibly matching TRBD1 (5 bases). From germline, CDR1 is SNHLY and CDR2 FYNNEI. The CDR3 covers 15 residues. Trimming shortened V by 6 bases and J by 2 bases, and 13 bases separated the two germline ends. This chain's CDR3 is CASRRTTATNEKLFF. The DNA of the CDR3 is TGTGCCAGCAGACGGACGACAGCCACTAATGAAAAACTGTTTTTT.

This clone was observed a single time. V and J are TRBV6-2 or TRBV6-3 and TRBJ2-2; 10 bases line up with TRBD2. The germline V gene has CDR1 MNHEY and CDR2 SVGEGT. V was pared by 0 bases and J by 2 bases, with 9 bases of the junction left unmatched. CDR3 length: 19 residues. CDR3 region: CASSYSSGTSVPNTGELFF. DNA of the CDR3: TGTGCCAGCAGTTACTCATCCGGGACTAGCGTCCCAAACACCGGGGAGCTGTTTTTT.

The chain links TRBV12-2 to TRBJ2-2; the DNA was not compared with TRBD1, the D call given in the table. TRBV12-2 is annotated as a pseudogene. The CDR3 runs to 16 residues. CDR3 bases: TGTGCAAGTCGCAGGACAAAAGCTAGGGACACCGGGGAGCTGTTTTTT. This sequence encodes CASRRTKARDTGELFF.

The V call is TRBV3-1 (or the pseudogene TRBV3-2), the J call TRBJ1-3; D gene uncertain. The CDR3 extends over 13 amino acids. Germline V lookup: CDR1 LGHDT, CDR2 YNNKEL (reference sequence). Trimming took off 4 bases at V and 6 bases at J, with 10 bases between the two ends. The CDR3 sequence is CASSRRGKNTIYF. The CDR3 nucleotides are TGTGCCAGCAGCCGCAGAGGTAAAAACACCATATATTTT.

A single count supports this clone. The rearrangement links TRBV11-3 to TRBJ1-1; D is unclear. CDR3 length: 11 amino acids. Per germline, CDR1 SGHNT and CDR2 YENEEA. V lost 5 bases, J lost 1 base, and 2 bases lay in between. CDR3 coding DNA: TGTGCCAGCAGCCAGAACACTGAAGCTTTCTTT. As protein: CASSQNTEAFF.

This clone was recorded a few times. The chain employs TRBV7-9 and TRBJ1-2; weak D call: TRBD1 (6 bases). The CDR3 is made up of 15 amino acids. Trimming stripped 0 bases from V and 11 bases from J, with 19 bases between. Per germline, CDR1 SEHNR and CDR2 FQNEAQ (reference sequence). The CDR3 reads CASSLASQGGMWYTF. The CDR3 DNA reads TGTGCCAGCAGCTTAGCGTCACAGGGAGGAATGTGGTACACCTTC.

This chain connects TRBV9 to TRBJ2-1, with 11 bases that match TRBD2. CDR1 and CDR2 from the germline V gene are SGDLS and YYNGEE. There are 15 residues in the CDR3. V dropped 4 bases and J dropped 5; count of bases not matched to a gene: 5. CDR3 bases: TGTGCCAGCAGCAGACTAGCGGGACTAAACAATGAGCAGTTCTTC. Amino acid sequence: CASSRLAGLNNEQFF. Full variable domain (missing parts from reference TRBV9 and TRBJ2-1): DSGVTQTPKHLITATGQRVTLRCSPRSGDLSVYWYQQSLDQGLQFLIQYYNGEERAKGNILERFSAQQFPDLHSELNLSSLELGDSALYFCASSRLAGLNNEQFFGPGTRLTVL.

The rearrangement links TRBV9 to TRBJ2-2, with D unclear. Germline V gene data show CDR1 as SGDLS and CDR2 as YYNGEE. This CDR3 region has 13 residues. Trimming removed 1 base at V and 3 bases at J, with 4 bases between. In nucleotides, the CDR3 is TGTGCCAGCAGCGTAACACACACCGGGGAGCTGTTTTTT. Its protein product is CASSVTHTGELFF.

The rearrangement joins TRBV19 to TRBJ1-1, with D hard to call. This CDR3 is built from 13 residues. Germline V gene lookup returns CDR1 LNHDA and CDR2 SQIVND (reference sequence). The ends were cut back, 4 bases at V and 5 bases at J, with 11 bases in the middle. The CDR3 here is CASSTGLWTEAFF. The CDR3 nucleotides are TGTGCCAGTAGTACGGGCCTTTGGACTGAAGCTTTCTTT.

The V and J genes are TRBV20-1 and TRBJ2-7, with unresolved D. With 2 bases removed from V and 1 base from J, the gap between germline ends came to 3 bases. The CDR3 has 11 amino acids. Germline V gene data show CDR1 as DFQATT and CDR2 as SNEGSKA (reference sequence). The CDR3 DNA follows: TGCAGTGCTAGAAATTCCTACGAGCAGTACTTC. Amino acids: CSARNSYEQYF.

The genes are TRBV5-1 and TRBJ1-2; D possibly corresponds to TRBD1 (5 bases). CDR3 length equals 15 residues. Trimming pared 0 bases from V and 0 bases from J, leaving 9 bases between. CDR1 SGHRS and CDR2 YFSETQ come from the germline V gene. The CDR3, as DNA: TGCGCCAGCAGCTTGGCGGGGGGGGCTAACTATGGCTACACCTTC. Its protein is CASSLAGGANYGYTF.

V and J are TRBV9 and TRBJ2-7; 10 bases agree with TRBD2. The CDR3 consists of 16 residues. V trimming: 3 bases; J trimming: 5 bases; junction bases outside the gene matches: 11. Germline V gives CDR1 SGDLS, CDR2 YYNGEE. The chain's CDR3 is CASSGRTAGGPHEQYF. CDR3 coding DNA: TGTGCCAGCAGCGGACGAACAGCGGGGGGGCCCCACGAGCAGTACTTC.

This clone was recorded only once. The gene calls are TRBV15 and TRBJ2-1, with TRBD2 matching 11 bases. Germline V gene data show CDR1 as LNHNV and CDR2 as YYDKDF (reference sequence). CDR3 length: 17 amino acids. Germline trimming cut 1 base from V and 2 bases from J; bases unmatched to any gene: 4. The CDR3 DNA sequence: TGTGCCACCAGCAGAGGGCTAGCGGGAGGAACCTACAATGAGCAGTTCTTC. Its protein product is CATSRGLAGGTYNEQFF.

J is TRBJ2-3 and V is TRBV5-4, with 13 positions matching TRBD2. CDR1 is SGHNT, CDR2 YYREEE, per germline (reference sequence). CDR3 size: 15 residues. Unmatched junction bases numbered 2, after V lost 4 bases and J lost 3 bases. The DNA of the CDR3 is TGTGCCAGCAGCCAGACTAGCGGGAGGACAGATACGCAGTATTTT. Its protein is CASSQTSGRTDTQYF.

The rearrangement joins TRBV7-3 to TRBJ2-1; a possible D gene is TRBD1 (6 bases). Germline lookup yields CDR1 SGHTA and CDR2 FQGTGA. Trimming took off 4 bases at V and 7 bases at J, with 11 bases between the two ends. CDR3 length: 13 amino acids. CDR3 in DNA: TGTGCCAGCAGCTCCTCGCAGGGGAATGAGCAGTTCTTC. Protein: CASSSSQGNEQFF. Supplemented by reference TRBV7-3 and TRBJ2-1, the full variable domain reads GAGVSQTPSNKVTEKGKYVELRCDPISGHTALYWYRQSLGQGPEFLIYFQGTGAADDSGLPNDRFFAVRPEGSVSTLKIQRTERGDSAVYLCASSSSQGNEQFFGPGTRLTVL.

The chain links TRBV7-8 to TRBJ2-3, with D unclear. Germline values: CDR1 SGHVS, CDR2 FQNEAQ. This CDR3 has 15 amino acids. V lost 2 bases and J 2 bases, leaving 11 bases between the germline ends. CDR3 protein: CASSLFASFTDTQYF. The CDR3 nucleotides are TGTGCCAGCAGCTTATTTGCATCATTCACAGATACGCAGTATTTT.

V usage is TRBV2 and J usage is TRBJ2-1; tentatively, D is TRBD1 or TRBD2 (5 bases each). Germline assignment: CDR1 SNHLY and CDR2 FYNNEI. With 8 bases removed from V and 0 bases from J, the gap between germline ends came to 14 bases. The CDR3 covers 15 residues. CDR3 region: CASAEDNSSYNEQFF. The CDR3, as DNA: TGTGCCAGCGCGGAGGACAATAGCTCCTACAATGAGCAGTTCTTC. The full variable domain, with the rest looked up from reference TRBV2 and TRBJ2-1, is EPEVTQTPSHQVTQMGQEVILRCVPISNHLYFYWYRQILGQKVEFLVSFYNNEISEKSEIFDDQFSVERPDGSNFTLKIRSTKLEDSAMYFCASAEDNSSYNEQFFGPGTRLTVL.

The chain uses TRBV7-2 and TRBJ2-1; 9 positions agree with TRBD2. Germline trimming cut 5 bases from V and 8 bases from J; bases unmatched to any gene: 13. CDR1 is SGHTA, CDR2 FQGNSA, per germline. The CDR3 spans 16 residues. The CDR3 here is CASSPWHLVAGDEQFF. The CDR3 nucleotides are TGTGCCAGCAGCCCCTGGCATTTAGTAGCGGGGGATGAGCAGTTCTTC.

The V gene is TRBV5-1, the J gene TRBJ2-5; tentatively, D is TRBD1 (5 bases). Germline lookup yields CDR1 SGHRS and CDR2 YFSETQ. The V and J ends lost 1 base and 5 bases respectively, with 15 bases between them. The CDR3 runs 15 residues. DNA for the CDR3: TGCGCCAGCAGCTTGCTTGGTACCAGGGTCGAGACCCAGTACTTC. It specifies CASSLLGTRVETQYF. The full variable domain, in which reference TRBV5-1 and TRBJ2-5 provide the parts outside the CDR3, is KAGVTQTPRYLIKTRGQQVTLSCSPISGHRSVSWYQQTPGQGLQFLFEYFSETQRNKGNFPGRFSGRQFSNSRSEMNVSTLELGDSALYLCASSLLGTRVETQYFGPGTRLLVL.

The genes are TRBV5-1 and TRBJ2-4; TRBD2 matches at 8 bases. The trim removed 7 bases at V and 8 bases at J, leaving 8 bases unmatched. This CDR3 spans 13 amino acids. Germline CDR1 is SGHRS and CDR2 is YFSETQ. The CDR3 sequence is CASRMPGLDIQYF. The CDR3 coding sequence is TGCGCCAGCCGTATGCCGGGACTAGACATTCAGTACTTC.

V gene TRBV7-3 combines with J gene TRBJ2-1, with 13 bases that match TRBD2. CDR1 and CDR2 (germline): SGHTA, FQGTGA. The junction had 2 bases not matched to a gene; V was cut back by 5 bases and J by 4 bases. The CDR3 has 15 residues. CDR3: CASSGTSGTYNEQFF. As DNA, the CDR3 is TGTGCCAGCAGCGGGACTAGCGGGACGTACAATGAGCAGTTCTTC.

The V and J genes are TRBV10-3 and TRBJ2-7, with 11 bases aligning to TRBD2. This CDR3 has 18 amino acids. With V trimmed by 5 bases and J by 6 bases, 18 bases remained unmatched. Germline V lookup: CDR1 ENHRY, CDR2 SYGVKD. CDR3 loop: CAISLGRLAGGSWGEQYF. The CDR3 nucleotides are TGTGCCATCAGTCTGGGGAGGCTAGCGGGAGGCTCGTGGGGCGAGCAGTACTTC.

This chain uses TRBV7-9 with TRBJ2-3; D tentatively fits TRBD1 or TRBD2 (6 bases each). V was shortened by 3 bases and J by 2 bases, with 12 bases between the two germline ends. Germline V gives CDR1 SEHNR, CDR2 FQNEAQ (reference sequence). This CDR3 contains 15 residues. CDR3 nucleotide sequence: TGTGCCAGCAGCTTTGGAGGGGGGATCACAGATACGCAGTATTTT. Its translation: CASSFGGGITDTQYF.